This paragraph reports one TCR beta chain. No antigen is known for it. These data are taken from a study of cytomegalovirus exposure and HLA in healthy donors. Findings and caveats of the study: Per a prior analysis, the majority of TCR beta V segments were productive roughly 90% or roughly 30% of the time.

With 60 Vbeta and 13 Jbeta primers, the PCR was carried out. Using immunoSEQ multiplex PCR, the repertoire was profiled, and TCRdb retains in-frame clones only, with some absent. The table has approximately 200,000 clones, just under 75% seen once. CDR3 length: 16 amino acids. Germline CDR1 SGHTA, CDR2 FQGTGA. V lost 5 bases and J 7 bases, leaving 21 bases between the germline ends. The V call is TRBV7-3, the J call TRBJ2-1, with D possibly being TRBD2 (8 bases). Sequencing input: PBMCs. This clonotype was sampled from a man aged 25 to 40 in good health and CMV-seropositive. In DNA, the CDR3 is TGTGCCAGCAGCCCCCAAGGACTAGCAGGGGGGAATGAGCAGTTCTTC. It encodes CASSPQGLAGGNEQFF.